Following are 28 T cell receptor beta chains from one sample sequenced in a study of T-cell reconstitution after alpha-beta-depleted transplantation in children. Unique molecular identifiers tagged the TCRbeta library. One entry per CDR3 protein results from TCRdb running MiXCR on the PCR reads. This repertoire shows approximately 150,000 distinct CDR3 sequences, 8% to 10% found once; its top ten account for about a sixth. The sequences come from PBMCs, mostly from graft donor cells, collected 180 days after TCRalphabeta/CD19-depleted stem cell transplant. The receptors were sampled from a female patient aged 2 to 10 who had a stem cell transplant for congenital amegakaryocytic thrombocytopenia, so the T cells may come from the graft donor.

This clonotype was picked up many times. The gene calls are TRBV29-1 and TRBJ1-1, with 8 bases lining up with TRBD1. Germline loops: CDR1 SQVTM, CDR2 ANQGSEA. The CDR3 is 14 residues long. Trimming removed 6 bases from V and 7 bases from J; junction bases left unmatched: 13. CDR3 bases: TGCAGCGTCTCCCACGGACAGGGCGGGTTTGAAGCTTTCTTT. It translates to CSVSHGQGGFEAFF. Complete variable domain (other parts from reference TRBV29-1 and TRBJ1-1): SAVISQKPSRDICQRGTSLTIQCQVDSQVTMMFWYRQQPGQSLTLIATANQGSEATYESGFVIDKFPISRPNLTFSTLTVSNMSPEDSSIYLCSVSHGQGGFEAFFGQGTRLTVV.

This clonotype was seen ten or more times. This sequence joins TRBV3-1 and TRBJ2-2; D uncertain. The CDR3 runs to 15 residues. Germline CDR1 reads LGHDT; CDR2 reads YNNKEL (reference sequence). Trimming stripped 1 base from V and 4 bases from J, with 10 bases between. CDR3 amino acids: CASSQGSRPTGELFF. CDR3 bases: TGTGCCAGCAGCCAAGGGTCCAGACCCACCGGGGAGCTGTTTTTT.

The table lists this clonotype with many counts. The CDR3 sequence: CASHPGDRDYYGYTF. The DNA for the CDR3 is TGTGCCAGCCACCCCGGAGACAGGGACTACTATGGCTACACCTTC. The chain has TRBV12-3 or TRBV12-4 and TRBJ1-2, with 7 bases fitting TRBD1. The CDR3 is made up of 15 amino acids. V gave up 8 bases and J gave up 3 bases; unmatched junction bases: 12.

This clonotype turned up a few times. The V and J genes are TRBV10-3 and TRBJ1-1, with D possibly TRBD1 on 6 matching bases. Trimming removed 5 bases from V and 1 base from J, with 11 bases in between. From germline, CDR1 is ENHRY and CDR2 SYGVKD. The CDR3 sequence is 14 residues long. CDR3 bases: TGTGCCATCAGTATTACAGGGACGAACACTGAAGCTTTCTTT. This translates into CAISITGTNTEAFF.

The CDR3 DNA sequence: TGCAGTGCTGACCGACAGAACACCGGGGAGCTGTTTTTT. Translating it yields CSADRQNTGELFF. The chain carries TRBV20-1 and TRBJ2-2; no clear D. Germline CDR1 reads DFQATT; CDR2 reads SNEGSKA (reference sequence). Trimming left V 5 bases short and J 1 base short, with 8 bases between. The CDR3 runs 13 residues.

This clonotype showed up many times. The chain joins TRBV6-2 or TRBV6-3 to TRBJ2-2; TRBD2 matches at 11 bases. The CDR3 covers 15 residues. Germline V gene sequence: CDR1 MNHEY, CDR2 SVGEGT. Unmatched junction bases numbered 5, after V lost 6 bases and J lost 5 bases. CDR3 residues: CASRRLAGQTGELFF. CDR3 bases: TGTGCCAGCAGAAGACTAGCGGGACAGACCGGGGAGCTGTTTTTT.

Ten or more counts support this clonotype. The genes are TRBV28 and TRBJ2-1; TRBD2 matches 8 bases. This CDR3 is built from 17 residues. The V gene's germline CDR1 is MDHEN and CDR2 SYDVKM. V lost 3 bases and J lost 9; bases outside the gene matches: 16. CDR3 nucleotides: TGTGCCAGCAGTTTCCTCACTAGCGGCCTAAGGGGGAGTGAGCAGTTCTTC. This encodes CASSFLTSGLRGSEQFF.

This clonotype was recorded at least ten times. The CDR3 DNA follows: TGTGCCAGCAGCTTTATTGCGGGAACTTACAATGAGCAGTTCTTC. It specifies CASSFIAGTYNEQFF. The chain combines TRBV7-9 with TRBJ2-1; TRBD2 is a possible D gene (6 bases). This CDR3 comprises 15 residues. Germline V gives CDR1 SEHNR, CDR2 FQNEAQ (reference sequence). Trimming left V 3 bases short and J 4 bases short, with 13 bases between.

The V gene is TRBV15, the J gene TRBJ2-3; D perhaps matches TRBD2 (6 bases). Germline values: CDR1 LNHNV, CDR2 YYDKDF (reference sequence). The CDR3 length is 14 residues. V shed 8 bases and J shed 2 bases, with 14 bases lying between them. The CDR3 nucleotides are TGTGCCACCCCTAGCGCTGTGGACACAGATACGCAGTATTTT. It is translated as CATPSAVDTDTQYF.

This clonotype was seen repeatedly, ten times or more. The gene calls are TRBV20-1 and TRBJ2-5, with D perhaps TRBD1 (6 bases). CDR1 is DFQATT, CDR2 SNEGSKA, per germline (reference sequence). The CDR3 sequence is 13 residues long. V lost 7 bases, J lost 8 bases, and 20 bases lay in between. The CDR3: CSVSPGTNSTQYF. The DNA for the CDR3 is TGCAGTGTTAGTCCCGGGACAAACTCAACCCAGTACTTC.

The gene calls are TRBV7-2 and TRBJ2-7; no reliable D call. Germline V gives CDR1 SGHTA, CDR2 FQGNSA. V lost 2 bases and J lost 6, with 11 bases in between. The CDR3 runs to 13 residues. CDR3 bases: TGTGCCAGCAGCTTACGTATTAGCCTCGAGCAGTACTTC. It is translated as CASSLRISLEQYF.

Worth noting for this clonotype: Here the CDR3 omits its conserved ending phenylalanine or tryptophan, so a read error is the likely source. The chain carries TRBV29-1 and TRBJ2-7; 14 bases are a match to TRBD2. CDR1 SQVTM and CDR2 ANQGSEA come from the germline V gene. This CDR3 is 14 amino acids long. The ends lost 6 bases at V and 1 base at J; junction bases unmatched: 2. CDR3 protein: CSVGLAGGSYEQYL. In DNA form, the CDR3 reads TGCAGCGTCGGACTAGCGGGAGGATCCTACGAGCAGTACTTG.

V and J are TRBV5-5 and TRBJ2-7; 8 positions agree with TRBD1. The CDR3 runs to 15 residues. Germline CDR1 is SGHKS and CDR2 is YYEKEE (reference sequence). Germline trimming cut 3 bases from V and 2 bases from J; bases unmatched to any gene: 7. CDR3 protein: CASSSPGQATYEQYF. The CDR3 DNA sequence: TGTGCCAGCAGCTCTCCGGGACAGGCTACCTACGAGCAGTACTTC.

The chain combines TRBV20-1 with TRBJ2-1, with TRBD2 matching over 11 bases. Germline loops: CDR1 DFQATT, CDR2 SNEGSKA (reference sequence). The CDR3 runs 16 residues. The V and J ends lost 1 base and 2 bases, in that order; junction bases with no gene match: 4. The CDR3 bases are TGCAGTGCTAGAGTCGTGACTAGCGGGGCCTACAATGAGCAGTTCTTC. Translating it yields CSARVVTSGAYNEQFF.

This clonotype was counted a few times. The genes are TRBV3-1 and TRBJ2-7; D uncertain. The CDR3 consists of 15 residues. Germline V gene sequence: CDR1 LGHDT, CDR2 YNNKEL (reference sequence). The V end lost 0 bases, the J end lost 0 bases, and 9 bases lay between the germline ends. For the CDR3, the DNA is TGTGCCAGCAGCCAAGATACTACAGACTCCTACGAGCAGTACTTC. Residues: CASSQDTTDSYEQYF.

This clonotype was found many times. The rearrangement joins TRBV29-1 to TRBJ2-1, with unresolved D. The germline V gene encodes CDR1 SQVTM and CDR2 ANQGSEA. The CDR3 sequence is 10 residues long. The V end lost 4 bases, the J end lost 8 bases, and 6 bases lay between the germline ends. CDR3 region: CSVVVYEQFF. CDR3 DNA: TGCAGCGTTGTTGTTTATGAGCAGTTCTTC.

This clonotype was seen only a few times. The genes are TRBV3-1 and TRBJ2-7; D remains unclear. Germline assignment: CDR1 LGHDT and CDR2 YNNKEL (reference sequence). The CDR3 has 13 residues. V was cut by 0 bases and J by 4 bases, with 7 bases left in between. The CDR3 spells CASSQDPPYEQYF. The CDR3 nucleotides read TGTGCCAGCAGCCAAGATCCCCCTTACGAGCAGTACTTC.

The V and J genes are TRBV11-2 and TRBJ2-1, with D possibly TRBD2 on 5 matching bases. The CDR3 has 16 residues. Germline loops: CDR1 SGHAT, CDR2 FQNNGV. V dropped 5 bases and J dropped 2 bases, with 16 bases sitting between them. The CDR3, as DNA: TGTGCCAGCAGCCTCTTAGAAGGAGGAGCCTACAATGAGCAGTTCTTC. Protein product: CASSLLEGGAYNEQFF.

This clonotype was observed many times. This chain links TRBV6-1 with TRBJ2-7; the D gene is possibly TRBD2 (5 bases). Germline-derived CDR1 and CDR2 are MNHNS and SASEGT. The CDR3 length is 15 residues. Trimming pared 7 bases from V and 3 bases from J, leaving 19 bases between. CDR3 protein: CASTLSSDGGYEQYF. The CDR3 DNA is TGTGCCAGCACTCTAAGCTCGGACGGAGGCTACGAGCAGTACTTC.

CDR3 nucleotides: TGTGCCACCAGCAGAGGAAGGAGGGAGAGGGACACTGAAGCTTTCTTT. Its protein is CATSRGRRERDTEAFF. The genes are TRBV15 and TRBJ1-1; no definite D call. Between the trimmed V and J ends, which lost 1 base and 3 bases, there was a span of 15 bases. In germline, CDR1 is LNHNV, CDR2 YYDKDF (reference sequence). The CDR3 length is 16 residues.

This clonotype has a count of ten or more. The chain has TRBV4-1 and TRBJ1-2, with D uncertain. The CDR3 covers 15 residues. In germline, CDR1 is MGHRA, CDR2 YSYEKL. The V gene lost 1 base and the J gene lost 2 bases, with 11 bases spanning the gap. The CDR3: CASSQVPARNYGYTF. CDR3 nucleotides: TGCGCCAGCAGCCAAGTGCCAGCGCGAAACTATGGCTACACCTTC.

This clonotype has at least ten counts. The chain has TRBV6-2 or TRBV6-3 and TRBJ1-2, with D uncertain. CDR1 and CDR2 from the germline V gene are MNHEY and SVGEGT. Trimming shortened V by 0 bases and J by 5 bases, and 13 bases separated the two germline ends. The CDR3 runs 15 residues. DNA for the CDR3: TGTGCCAGCAGTTACTCGAATCCAGGAGGGTATGGCTACACCTTC. Its translation is CASSYSNPGGYGYTF.

The chain links TRBV9 to TRBJ2-1; 11 bases align to TRBD2. Germline V lookup: CDR1 SGDLS, CDR2 YYNGEE. CDR3 length: 14 residues. The V segment lost 4 bases and the J segment 8 bases; nucleotides outside the gene matches: 5. CDR3 region: CASSSTSGAHEQFF. The CDR3 DNA sequence: TGTGCCAGCAGCTCGACTAGCGGGGCACATGAGCAGTTCTTC.

This clonotype has only a few counts. The V and J genes are TRBV3-1 and TRBJ1-4, with D possibly being TRBD1 (5 bases). Germline lookup yields CDR1 LGHDT and CDR2 YNNKEL (reference sequence). V lost 6 bases and J 13 bases, leaving 21 bases between the germline ends. This CDR3 spans 14 amino acids. The DNA of the CDR3 is TGTGCCAGCAGTCCCTGGGGTCGGACAAACGGACTGTTTTTT. It translates to CASSPWGRTNGLFF.

The chain couples TRBV12-3 or TRBV12-4 to TRBJ2-1; D call uncertain. V shed 2 bases and J shed 7 bases, with 12 bases lying between them. The CDR3 totals 14 residues. The CDR3 DNA is TGTGCCAGCAGTTTATACCCGGACCCTAATGAGCAGTTCTTC. Its translation is CASSLYPDPNEQFF.

The rearrangement uses TRBV20-1 and TRBJ1-4; TRBD1 agrees at 9 bases. Germline CDR1 reads DFQATT; CDR2 reads SNEGSKA (reference sequence). This CDR3 contains 14 residues. The ends lost 4 bases at V and 5 bases at J; junction bases unmatched: 5. Written as DNA, the CDR3 is TGCAGTGCTATAACAGGGGGCCGAAATGAAAAACTGTTTTTT. Protein product: CSAITGGRNEKLFF.

Worth noting for this clonotype: The junction departs from the called germline gene at one end, perhaps through a read error. The chain has TRBV12-3 or TRBV12-4 and TRBJ2-3; no definite D call. The CDR3 covers 12 residues. This CDR3 reads CASSLVYRSTHF. For the CDR3, the DNA is TGTGCCAGCAGTTTAGTATACCGAAGCACCCATTTT.

This clonotype was seen many times. The chain couples TRBV29-1 to TRBJ2-3; D is unresolved. The CDR3 runs to 13 residues. Germline CDR1 is SQVTM and CDR2 is ANQGSEA. The V end lost 4 bases, the J end lost 1 base, and 9 bases lay between the germline ends. The CDR3 loop reads CSVVSQRTDTQYF. The CDR3 DNA is TGCAGCGTTGTATCCCAGCGCACAGATACGCAGTATTTT.